This record concerns one T cell receptor beta chain sequence. The CDR3 covers 14 residues. The V gene's germline CDR1 is SGHRS and CDR2 YFSETQ. V lost 4 bases and J 3 bases, leaving 13 bases between the germline ends. Profiled with immunoSEQ multiplex PCR; TCRdb holds only in-frame clones, not every one. The sample contains roughly 24,000 clones, roughly 62% of which appear only once. The data are from a study of cytotoxic CD8 clonotypes in ibrutinib-treated CLL. The rearrangement joins TRBV5-1 to TRBJ1-1; possible D gene TRBD1, 6 bases. The sequence came from a human donor with chronic lymphocytic leukemia. The sequenced sample was PBMCs, obtained after 24 months of ibrutinib treatment. For the CDR3, the DNA is TGCGCCAGCAGCCTGGGACAAAGGCACACTGAAGCTTTCTTT. Translation gives CASSLGQRHTEAFF.